The rows below give T cell receptor beta chains drawn from one sample of a study of T cell responses to AZD1222 COVID-19 vaccine. The repertoire was sequenced with immunoSEQ multiplex PCR; TCRdb's copy has only in-frame clones and lacks some. The sample yields 85,000 to 110,000 clones, around 90% seen once. Sequenced here: peripheral blood, sampled on day 0 of AZD1222 vaccination. The receptors shown here come from an adult in good health. Each CDR3 is given with its conserved first and last residue. D genes are given only for firm matches. Some rows have no size entry. The others give once, few or many, or a class for an expanded clone.

CDR3 DNA,CDR3 protein,clone size,D gene,V gene,J gene
TGCGCCAGCAGCTTGGCCTGGGCGGAAACTAATGAAAAACTGTTTTTT,CASSLAWAETNEKLFF,.,.,TRBV5-1,TRBJ1-4
TGTGCCAGCAGCGGACGGATCGGTCCCCAGCATTTT,CASSGRIGPQHF,.,.,TRBV6-5,TRBJ1-5
TGTGCCAGTAGTCCACGAGGGGGTGAAGCTTTCTTT,CASSPRGGEAFF,.,.,TRBV19,TRBJ1-1
TGCAGTGCTAGAGAAACCTACGAGCAGTACTTC,CSARETYEQYF,.,.,TRBV20-1,TRBJ2-7
TGTGCCAGCAGTTACCAGGGACAAGCAAACACTGAAGCTTTCTTT,CASSYQGQANTEAFF,.,.,TRBV6-5,TRBJ1-1
TGTGCCAGCAGCTCCCCCACAGGAACTAATGAAAAACTGTTTTTT,CASSSPTGTNEKLFF,.,.,TRBV7-6,TRBJ1-4
TGCGCCAGCGGACGGTCGGGCGAGCAGTACTTC,CASGRSGEQYF,.,.,TRBV4-1,TRBJ2-7
TGTGCCAGTAGACCTCTGGGGACAGGGTCCACTGAAGCTTTCTTT,CASRPLGTGSTEAFF,few,TRBD1,TRBV19,TRBJ1-1
TGTGCCAGCAGCCAGACAGGGATCTCCTACGAGCAGTACTTC,CASSQTGISYEQYF,once,TRBD1,TRBV3-1/TRBV3-2,TRBJ2-7
TGTGCCAGCAGCCATTCAACAGGGCTAGGCACTGAAGCTTTCTTT,CASSHSTGLGTEAFF,once,.,TRBV3-1/TRBV3-2,TRBJ1-1
TGTGCCAGCAACAACCCTGGAGGGGGTGGCTACACCTTC,CASNNPGGGGYTF,.,.,TRBV28,TRBJ1-2
TGTGCCAGCAGCCACGAGAGGGGGAATTCCCCTCGCTTTGAAGCTTTCTTT,CASSHERGNSPRFEAFF,.,.,TRBV4-2,TRBJ1-1
TGTGCCACCAGCAGAGAGTCTAGGGGTGCCTATGGCTACACCTTC,CATSRESRGAYGYTF,.,.,TRBV15,TRBJ1-2
TGCGCCAGCAGCCAAGTTGTTGGGGGGGGTTATGGCTACACCTTC,CASSQVVGGGYGYTF,.,.,TRBV4-3,TRBJ1-2
TGTGCCATCAGTGAGTCCGAAGGTCAGCCCCAGCATTTT,CAISESEGQPQHF,.,.,TRBV10-3,TRBJ1-5
TGTGCCAGCCGGTCTACAGGGGCCGATGGCTACACCTTC,CASRSTGADGYTF,.,TRBD1,TRBV19,TRBJ1-2
TGTGCCAGCAGCCAAGATGGTCCGGGGGACTATGATCAGCCCCAGCATTTT,CASSQDGPGDYDQPQHF,.,.,TRBV4-2,TRBJ1-5
TGTGCCAGCAGCCCCGTTCCCCATGGCTACACCTTC,CASSPVPHGYTF,.,.,TRBV9,TRBJ1-2
TGTGCCATCCTTGGGAACACTGAAGCTTTCTTT,CAILGNTEAFF,.,.,TRBV19,TRBJ1-1
TGTGCCTGGAGTAGAGGACAGCTCTCTACGGGCTACACCTTC,CAWSRGQLSTGYTF,.,.,TRBV30,TRBJ1-2
TGTGCCATCAGTGAGAATTCTTGGCAGGTGAACACTGAAGCTTTCTTT,CAISENSWQVNTEAFF,.,.,TRBV10-3,TRBJ1-1
TGTGCCACCAGCAGAGGAGGGGGACAAGAGACCCAGTACTTC,CATSRGGGQETQYF,.,.,TRBV15,TRBJ2-5
TGTGCCAGCAGTTCCGTGGAAAACTATGGCTACACCTTC,CASSSVENYGYTF,.,.,TRBV6-2/TRBV6-3,TRBJ1-2
TGTGCCAGCAGGCCCAGAGAGGTTCCTGAAGCTTTCTTT,CASRPREVPEAFF,.,.,TRBV12-3/TRBV12-4,TRBJ1-1
TGTGCCAGCAGCTTGTGGGGCAGGGTAGGCGGCTACACCTTC,CASSLWGRVGGYTF,.,.,TRBV5-4,TRBJ1-2
TGTGCCAGCAGCTCCAGATGGGAGCCTGGAAACACCATATATTTT,CASSSRWEPGNTIYF,.,.,TRBV7-3,TRBJ1-3
TGTGCCAGCAGTGTGGGACAGGGACTCCCAGAGACCCAGTACTTC,CASSVGQGLPETQYF,.,TRBD1,TRBV2,TRBJ2-5
TGTGCCAGCAGCTTCCACAGGGGCACTGAAGCTTTCTTT,CASSFHRGTEAFF,.,TRBD1,TRBV11-3,TRBJ1-1
TGCGCCAGCTCTGGGAGCGGCTACAATGAGCAGTTCTTC,CASSGSGYNEQFF,.,.,TRBV10-2,TRBJ2-1
TGTGCCAGCAGCTTAGTCTGGCAGGGGGGCACAGATACGCAGTATTTT,CASSLVWQGGTDTQYF,.,TRBD1,TRBV7-9,TRBJ2-3
TGTGCCACAAGTCAGGGAACTAATGAAAAACTGTTTTTT,CATSQGTNEKLFF,.,.,TRBV12-3/TRBV12-4,TRBJ1-4
TGTGCCAGCAGTGTCGACAGTAATCAGCCCCAGCATTTT,CASSVDSNQPQHF,.,.,TRBV12-3/TRBV12-4,TRBJ1-5
TGTGCCAGTAGCCCGGGACGGTCAACCTATGGCTACACCTTC,CASSPGRSTYGYTF,once,.,TRBV19,TRBJ1-2
TGTGCCAGCAAGACAGGGTATAATTCACCCCTCCACTTT,CASKTGYNSPLHF,.,TRBD1,TRBV6-5,TRBJ1-6
TGTGCCTGGAGTGGGGGACAGATCTATAGCAATCAGCCCCAGCATTTT,CAWSGGQIYSNQPQHF,once,TRBD1,TRBV30,TRBJ1-5
TGTGCCAGCAGCTTAGGCCAGGCCGGGGGTGAAAAACTGTTTTTT,CASSLGQAGGEKLFF,.,.,TRBV7-2,TRBJ1-4
TGCGCCAGCAGCTTGGAAGGACAGGTGGCAAAACTGTTTTTT,CASSLEGQVAKLFF,once,TRBD1,TRBV5-1,TRBJ1-4
TGTGCCAGCAGCTTGGGGACCGATTCACCCCTCCACTTT,CASSLGTDSPLHF,.,.,TRBV11-2,TRBJ1-6
TGCGCCAGCAGCTTTGGGGTCATGTCAACTAATGAAAAACTGTTTTTT,CASSFGVMSTNEKLFF,.,.,TRBV5-1,TRBJ1-4
TGTGCCAGCACGGTACAGCCTAATTCACCCCTCCACTTT,CASTVQPNSPLHF,.,.,TRBV27,TRBJ1-6
TGTGCCAGCAGCGGCGGACGGGCCAATCAGCCCCAGCATTTT,CASSGGRANQPQHF,.,.,TRBV7-8,TRBJ1-5
TGTGCCAGCAGTTTATCGGTGGAAAAGAACACTGAAGCTTTCTTT,CASSLSVEKNTEAFF,.,.,TRBV28,TRBJ1-1
TGTGCCAGCAGCCCCCGTGACAGGGCCTCCTACGAGCAGTACTTC,CASSPRDRASYEQYF,.,TRBD1,TRBV3-1/TRBV3-2,TRBJ2-7
TGTGCCAGCAGCTCAAACTATGGCTACACCTTC,CASSSNYGYTF,.,.,TRBV7-9,TRBJ1-2
TGTGCCAGCAGCATTTCCCAAGAGACCCAGTACTTC,CASSISQETQYF,.,.,TRBV6-2/TRBV6-3,TRBJ2-5
TGTGCCAGCACTCCCGGCGTTTCCTACGAGCAGTACTTC,CASTPGVSYEQYF,.,.,TRBV28,TRBJ2-7
TGTGCCAGCAGCCAAGGAACCCACCGGGACAGGGTACACCACGAGCAGTACTTC,CASSQGTHRDRVHHEQYF,.,TRBD1,TRBV4-2,TRBJ2-7
TGTGCCAGCAGCCACGCTCGGGGGATGGAGAATGAGCAGTTCTTC,CASSHARGMENEQFF,.,.,TRBV3-1/TRBV3-2,TRBJ2-1
TGTGCCAGCAGCACGGCGACAGGGGGATTTAGGGAGCAGTACTTC,CASSTATGGFREQYF,.,TRBD1,TRBV7-6,TRBJ2-7
TGCGCCAGCAGCCCCAAGACAGGGACGAACACTGAAGCTTTCTTT,CASSPKTGTNTEAFF,.,TRBD1,TRBV5-1,TRBJ1-1
TGTGCTAGCAAAGGGGGGAGCAATCAGCCCCAGCATTTT,CASKGGSNQPQHF,.,.,TRBV2,TRBJ1-5
TGTGCCAGCAGCTTCCGGGATCAGCCCCAGCATTTT,CASSFRDQPQHF,.,.,TRBV5-4,TRBJ1-5
TGTGCCAGCGGGACAGGGGGAGAGACCCAGTACTTC,CASGTGGETQYF,.,TRBD1,TRBV28,TRBJ2-5
TGCGCCAGCAGCCCTGCTAGCGGGGTTTACAATGAGCAGTTCTTC,CASSPASGVYNEQFF,.,TRBD2,TRBV5-1,TRBJ2-1
TGCAGCGTTGTTGGCAGCATGAACACTGAAGCTTTCTTT,CSVVGSMNTEAFF,.,.,TRBV29-1,TRBJ1-1
TGTGCCAGCAGCGCGGATGTCGGGGTTTACTATGGCTACACCTTC,CASSADVGVYYGYTF,.,.,TRBV5-5,TRBJ1-2
TGTGCCAGCAGGCCCACTAGTTGGTGGGCAGATACGCAGTATTTT,CASRPTSWWADTQYF,.,.,TRBV27,TRBJ2-3
TGTGCCAGCAGCCTCTGGACGGAGAACACTGAAGCTTTCTTT,CASSLWTENTEAFF,few,.,TRBV7-2,TRBJ1-1
TGTGCCAGCAGCCTTACCGGGACAGGTTACACAGATACGCAGTATTTT,CASSLTGTGYTDTQYF,.,TRBD1,TRBV16,TRBJ2-3